The 14 T cell receptor beta chains presented below share a single source sample, sequenced in a study of control samples from healthy donors and cancer patients. The repertoire was sequenced with immunoSEQ multiplex PCR; TCRdb's copy has only in-frame clones and lacks some. The table lists approximately 190,000 clones, 91% of them singletons. Material: blood. The receptors derive from a man aged 30 to 45 in good health.

This rearrangement joins TRBV11-2 to TRBJ2-3; 9 bases agree with TRBD1. The trim removed 5 bases at V and 3 bases at J, leaving 6 bases unmatched. The CDR3 loop spans 15 amino acids. Germline CDR1 and CDR2: SGHAT and FQNNGV. Here the CDR3 DNA reads TGTGCCAGCAGCGGAAACAGGGGGCGAACAGATACGCAGTATTTT. Its translation: CASSGNRGRTDTQYF.

The gene calls are TRBV3-1 (or the pseudogene TRBV3-2) and TRBJ2-7, with D maybe TRBD1 (6 bases). The CDR3 covers 15 residues. V was trimmed by 4 bases and J by 5 bases, leaving 18 bases between them. CDR1 LGHDT and CDR2 YNNKEL come from the germline V gene (reference sequence). The CDR3 is CASSPTIEDSHEQYF. In DNA form, the CDR3 reads TGTGCCAGCAGCCCCACCATCGAGGACAGTCACGAGCAGTACTTC.

This clone was seen just once. The chain uses TRBV5-4 and TRBJ1-1, with 7 bases lining up with TRBD1. The V gene end was trimmed by 0 bases and the J gene end by 1 base; junction bases not matched to a gene: 3. Germline assignment: CDR1 SGHNT and CDR2 YYREEE (reference sequence). The CDR3 has 15 residues. For the CDR3, the DNA is TGTGCCAGCAGCTTGGGACAGGGCCAGAACACTGAAGCTTTCTTT. Its translation: CASSLGQGQNTEAFF.

The chain employs TRBV5-4 and TRBJ1-2; maybe TRBD1 (6 bases). CDR3 size: 15 residues. Trimming stripped 1 base from V and 3 bases from J, with 13 bases between. Germline loops: CDR1 SGHNT, CDR2 YYREEE (reference sequence). The DNA of the CDR3 is TGTGCCAGCAGCTTGCTGGGCAGGGGTGACTATGGCTACACCTTC. Its translation is CASSLLGRGDYGYTF.

The V and J genes are TRBV14 and TRBJ1-2; no clear D. This CDR3 has 15 amino acids. The germline V gene encodes CDR1 SGHDN and CDR2 FVKESK. V was pared by 5 bases and J by 4 bases, with 17 bases between. As DNA, the CDR3 is TGTGCCAGCAGCTCTCAAGGTCGCCGCGGCTATGGCTACACCTTC. Its translation is CASSSQGRRGYGYTF.

V usage is TRBV5-1 and J usage is TRBJ2-1; 7 positions match TRBD1. CDR1 and CDR2 (germline): SGHRS, YFSETQ. The CDR3 contains 15 residues. The V segment lost 7 bases and the J segment 1 base; nucleotides outside the gene matches: 8. The CDR3 bases are TGCGCCAGCCAGTCCGCGACAGGGTCCTACAATGAGCAGTTCTTC. This codes for CASQSATGSYNEQFF.

This clone was recorded once. The chain recombines TRBV5-1 with TRBJ2-5; the D gene is possibly TRBD1 (5 bases). The germline V gene encodes CDR1 SGHRS and CDR2 YFSETQ. CDR3 length: 15 amino acids. The V end lost 1 base, the J end lost 5 bases, and 15 bases lay between the germline ends. This chain's CDR3 is CASSLQGRSQETQYF. The CDR3 bases are TGCGCCAGCAGCTTGCAGGGTCGTAGCCAGGAGACCCAGTACTTC.

The J gene is TRBJ2-1, the V gene TRBV23-1; D gene uncertain. TRBV23-1 belongs to the ORF category, with a function that is uncertain. V lost 2 bases, J lost 3 bases, and 8 bases lay in between. The CDR3 sequence is 14 residues long. The CDR3 DNA follows: TGCGCCAGCAGTCAAGCATCCATCTACAATGAGCAGTTCTTC. Translating it yields CASSQASIYNEQFF.

The chain links TRBV18 to TRBJ1-5; the match to TRBD1 covers 8 bases. Trimming removed 6 bases from V and 7 bases from J; junction bases left unmatched: 8. Per germline, CDR1 KGHSH and CDR2 LQKENI. The CDR3 totals 14 residues. CDR3 loop: CASSPGQGSQPQHF. DNA for the CDR3: TGTGCCAGCTCTCCCGGACAGGGATCCCAGCCCCAGCATTTT.

The gene calls are TRBV2 and TRBJ2-3; 9 bases match TRBD2. This CDR3 is 15 amino acids long. V shed 3 bases, J shed 1 base, and the junction held 2 bases outside the gene matches. Per germline, CDR1 SNHLY and CDR2 FYNNEI. CDR3 nucleotides: TGTGCCAGCAGTGACAGCGGGGGGCGCACAGATACGCAGTATTTT. Amino acids: CASSDSGGRTDTQYF.

The chain joins TRBV5-6 to TRBJ1-1; TRBD1 might be the D (5 bases). The ends were cut back, 3 bases at V and 6 bases at J, with 15 bases in the middle. Per the germline V gene, CDR1 is SGHDT and CDR2 is YYEEEE. This CDR3 has 14 residues. The CDR3 nucleotides read TGTGCCAGCAGCTGGGGAAGGGCAGGGTCTGAAGCTTTCTTT. Protein sequence: CASSWGRAGSEAFF. Looking up the rest from reference TRBV5-6 and TRBJ1-1 gives the full variable domain: DAGVTQSPTHLIKTRGQQVTLRCSPKSGHDTVSWYQQALGQGPQFIFQYYEEEERQRGNFPDRFSGHQFPNYSSELNVNALLLGDSALYLCASSWGRAGSEAFFGQGTRLTVV.

V is TRBV4-1 and J is TRBJ2-7; 12 bases match TRBD2. V lost 4 bases, J lost 4 bases, and 5 bases stayed unmatched. CDR3 length: 15 amino acids. Germline CDR1 is MGHRA and CDR2 is YSYEKL. The CDR3 sequence: CASSPLAGGTYEQYF. CDR3 DNA sequence: TGCGCCAGCAGCCCACTAGCGGGGGGAACTTACGAGCAGTACTTC.

The chain links TRBV13 to TRBJ1-2; TRBD1 is a possible D gene (6 bases). Per germline, CDR1 PRHDT and CDR2 FYEKMQ (reference sequence). The CDR3 covers 13 residues. With 9 bases removed from V and 13 bases from J, the gap between germline ends came to 24 bases. CDR3 sequence reads: CASCQGGGRLFTF. In nucleotides, the CDR3 is TGTGCCAGTTGCCAAGGTGGGGGCAGGCTATTCACCTTC.

The chain combines TRBV15 with TRBJ1-2, with D possibly matching TRBD1 (5 bases). CDR1 LNHNV and CDR2 YYDKDF come from the germline V gene (reference sequence). The CDR3 has 15 amino acids. Trimming pared 0 bases from V and 4 bases from J, leaving 12 bases between. CDR3 sequence reads: CATSRDWGEIYGYTF. The CDR3 nucleotides are TGTGCCACCAGCAGAGATTGGGGGGAAATCTATGGCTACACCTTC.